These 24 T cell receptor beta chains were all obtained from the same sample, sequenced in a study of CD8 T cells in Susac syndrome. The RNA input was about 0.5 to 1 ug, and it was reverse transcribed with random hexamers. TCRdb used MiXCR to reprocess the immunoSEQ multiplex PCR reads, holding one entry per CDR3 protein. This table has just under 150,000 distinct CDR3 sequences, roughly 95% appearing once. Sequenced: CD4+ T cells from PBMCs. The source of these receptors is a human donor in good health.

This chain joins TRBV30 and TRBJ1-5; D uncertain. CDR3 length equals 11 residues. Germline lookup yields CDR1 GTSNPN and CDR2 SVGIG (reference sequence). V lost 0 bases to trimming and J lost 7 bases, with 4 bases between them. This CDR3 reads CAWSVGQPQHF. The CDR3 DNA follows: TGTGCCTGGAGTGTAGGCCAGCCCCAGCATTTT.

The genes are TRBV20-1 and TRBJ2-3, with 8 bases aligning to TRBD2. The V segment lost 5 bases and the J segment 5 bases; nucleotides outside the gene matches: 6. The CDR3 runs to 13 residues. Germline CDR1 DFQATT, CDR2 SNEGSKA (reference sequence). The CDR3 nucleotides are TGCAGTGCTGAGCGGGAGCATAGAGATACGCAGTATTTT. It codes for CSAEREHRDTQYF.

V usage is TRBV20-1 and J usage is TRBJ2-6; D may match TRBD1 or TRBD2 (6 bases each). The CDR3 sequence is 17 residues long. Germline V gene sequence: CDR1 DFQATT, CDR2 SNEGSKA (reference sequence). V lost 0 bases and J 0 bases, leaving 12 bases between the germline ends. The DNA of the CDR3 is TGCAGTGCTAGAGATAGGAGGGGGAGCTCTGGGGCCAACGTCCTGACTTTC. Its translation is CSARDRRGSSGANVLTF.

The CDR3 sequence: CATGPGGGILGGELFF. The DNA of the CDR3 is TGTGCGACAGGGCCTGGGGGGGGAATTCTTGGCGGGGAGCTGTTTTTT. The chain recombines TRBV27 with TRBJ2-2, with D perhaps given as TRBD1 or TRBD2 (7 bases each). The length of the CDR3 is 16 residues. Germline CDR1 is MNHEY and CDR2 is SMNVEV (reference sequence).

The chain carries TRBV3-1 and TRBJ2-7, with 7 bases aligning to TRBD1. The CDR3 runs to 13 residues. The V gene end was trimmed by 1 base and the J gene end by 6 bases; junction bases not matched to a gene: 3. Germline values: CDR1 LGHDT, CDR2 YNNKEL (reference sequence). In nucleotides, the CDR3 is TGTGCCAGCAGCCAAGTGGCAGGGGGCGAGCAGTACTTC. Its translation is CASSQVAGGEQYF.

This clonotype has a single count. The V gene is TRBV19, the J gene TRBJ2-7, with TRBD1 matching 7 bases. The CDR3 extends over 13 amino acids. Germline loops: CDR1 LNHDA, CDR2 SQIVND (reference sequence). With 5 bases clipped from V and 7 bases from J, the junction kept 8 bases outside the gene matches. The CDR3 nucleotides are TGTGCCAGTAGTCCTCTGACAGGGTCGGAGCAGTACTTC. It translates to CASSPLTGSEQYF.

The chain links TRBV3-1 to TRBJ2-7; D is perhaps TRBD2 (6 bases). Germline-derived CDR1 and CDR2 are LGHDT and YNNKEL (reference sequence). The CDR3 is 15 amino acids. The V gene lost 1 base and the J gene lost 2 bases, with 12 bases spanning the gap. The CDR3 sequence: CASSQGGRNTYEQYF. CDR3 sequence (DNA): TGTGCCAGCAGCCAAGGGGGGAGGAATACCTACGAGCAGTACTTC.

V gene TRBV18 combines with J gene TRBJ1-2; 10 positions match TRBD1. The CDR3 spans 16 residues. The V gene's germline CDR1 is KGHSH and CDR2 LQKENI. Germline trimming cut 2 bases from V and 7 bases from J; bases unmatched to any gene: 10. The CDR3 DNA reads TGTGCCAGCTCACCAAGAGGGACAGGGGATTTTGGTGGCTACACCTTC. Amino acid sequence: CASSPRGTGDFGGYTF.

V and J are TRBV12-3 or TRBV12-4 and TRBJ1-5; the D gene is possibly TRBD1 (5 bases). The V end lost 3 bases, the J end lost 1 base, and 10 bases lay between the germline ends. The CDR3 is 15 amino acids. Here the CDR3 reads CASSLLGGSNQPQHF. The CDR3 coding sequence is TGTGCCAGCAGTTTGCTTGGGGGGAGCAATCAGCCCCAGCATTTT.

The J gene is TRBJ1-1, the V gene TRBV19; TRBD1 aligns across 9 bases. V shed 7 bases, J shed 1 base, and the junction held 4 bases outside the gene matches. The germline V gene has CDR1 LNHDA and CDR2 SQIVND (reference sequence). The CDR3 covers 14 residues. CDR3 region: CASTGQGWNTEAFF. The CDR3 region has the DNA TGTGCCAGTACTGGACAGGGGTGGAACACTGAAGCTTTCTTT.

J is TRBJ2-4 and V is TRBV27; TRBD1 matches 7 bases. Trimming took 6 bases from V and 1 from J; bases not matched to a gene: 3. CDR3 size: 14 residues. Germline V gene sequence: CDR1 MNHEY, CDR2 SMNVEV (reference sequence). CDR3 DNA: TGTGCCAGCAGGGCACAGGGGGCCAAAAACATTCAGTACTTC. Its protein is CASRAQGAKNIQYF.

The DNA of the CDR3 is TGTGCCAGCGTCGGAGTGAACACTGAAGCTTTCTTT. Its translation is CASVGVNTEAFF. This sequence joins TRBV6-5 and TRBJ1-1; D unresolved. CDR1 is MNHEY and CDR2 is SVGAGI in the germline V gene. The CDR3 is 12 amino acids. V was pared by 8 bases and J by 0 bases, with 7 bases between.

This chain uses TRBV6-2 or TRBV6-3 with TRBJ1-1; D might be TRBD1 (5 bases). In germline, CDR1 is MNHEY, CDR2 SVGEGT. The CDR3 is made up of 15 amino acids. The V end was cut by 5 bases, the J end by 1 base, with 14 bases between. CDR3 amino acids: CASSRDRLRNTEAFF. The DNA for the CDR3 is TGTGCCAGCAGTCGGGACCGCTTAAGGAACACTGAAGCTTTCTTT.

This sequence joins TRBV5-1 and TRBJ1-5, with a tentative D call TRBD1 (5 bases). Trimming took 0 bases from V and 4 from J, leaving 11 bases between them. From germline, CDR1 is SGHRS and CDR2 YFSETQ. The CDR3 has 15 amino acids. The CDR3 nucleotides are TGCGCCAGCAGCTTGGGAAGGGGAGAGAATCAGCCCCAGCATTTT. This codes for CASSLGRGENQPQHF.

This chain links TRBV9 with TRBJ2-1, with 10 bases identical to TRBD2. The CDR3 extends over 17 amino acids. The germline V gene encodes CDR1 SGDLS and CDR2 YYNGEE. J lost 7 bases, V lost 0 bases, and 10 bases had no gene match. In DNA, the CDR3 is TGTGCCAGCAGCGTAGGAAAAAGCGGGAGGGCGGATAATGAGCAGTTCTTC. This gives the protein CASSVGKSGRADNEQFF.

The chain combines TRBV7-8 with TRBJ2-7, with D hard to call. V lost 3 bases, J lost 1 base, and 7 bases lay in between. CDR1 and CDR2 from the germline V gene are SGHVS and FQNEAQ. The CDR3 runs 13 residues. CDR3 in amino acids: CASSFGSSYEQYF. The CDR3 region has the DNA TGTGCCAGCAGCTTCGGATCATCCTACGAGCAGTACTTC.

The chain combines TRBV19 with TRBJ1-4, with unresolved D. CDR3 size: 15 residues. CDR1 and CDR2 (germline): LNHDA, SQIVND (reference sequence). V lost 5 bases and J lost 0, with 10 bases in between. The CDR3 DNA reads TGTGCCAGTAGTTTCCAGCGAGCAACTAATGAAAAACTGTTTTTT. Protein: CASSFQRATNEKLFF.

The DNA for the CDR3 is TGCAGTGCTCCCCTGGACTGGGGCCATGGGGAGCTGTTTTTT. Translation gives CSAPLDWGHGELFF. The V call is TRBV20-1, the J call TRBJ2-2, with D tentatively TRBD1 or TRBD2 (5 bases each). Trimming took 5 bases from V and 8 from J, leaving 18 bases between them. The CDR3 extends over 14 amino acids. Germline loops: CDR1 DFQATT, CDR2 SNEGSKA (reference sequence).

This rearrangement joins TRBV5-6 to TRBJ2-3; 13 positions agree with TRBD2. This CDR3 comprises 16 residues. V lost 3 bases and J lost 6; bases outside the gene matches: 7. Germline V lookup: CDR1 SGHDT, CDR2 YYEEEE. CDR3 amino acids: CASSSLTSGRVDTQYF. Here the CDR3 DNA reads TGTGCCAGCAGCTCCCTCACTAGCGGGAGGGTTGATACGCAGTATTTT.

This clonotype has a single count. The V and J genes are TRBV2 and TRBJ2-7, with 7 bases lining up with TRBD2. Trimming at V came to 1 base and at J to 3 bases, leaving 3 bases not matched to a gene. Germline V gene lookup returns CDR1 SNHLY and CDR2 FYNNEI. CDR3 length equals 14 residues. CDR3 sequence: CASSEGGLLYEQYF. For the CDR3, the DNA is TGTGCCAGCAGTGAAGGGGGACTACTCTACGAGCAGTACTTC.

This sequence joins TRBV28 and TRBJ2-3; 9 positions match TRBD2. CDR1 MDHEN and CDR2 SYDVKM come from the germline V gene. The CDR3 loop spans 17 amino acids. V shed 8 bases, J shed 6 bases, and the junction held 18 bases outside the gene matches. In DNA form, the CDR3 reads TGTGCCAGCGTCAAAGGGACTAGCACCTACTCTCGGGATACGCAGTATTTT. Translating it yields CASVKGTSTYSRDTQYF.

The chain is built from TRBV2 and TRBJ2-7, with 7 bases lining up with TRBD2. V dropped 8 bases and J dropped 4; count of bases not matched to a gene: 14. Germline V gene lookup returns CDR1 SNHLY and CDR2 FYNNEI. This CDR3 spans 15 amino acids. For the CDR3, the DNA is TGTGCCAGCGCCCCGATGGGGAGGGGTTCATACGAGCAGTACTTC. It specifies CASAPMGRGSYEQYF.

The genes are TRBV9 and TRBJ1-5, with D tentatively TRBD1 (6 bases). CDR1 and CDR2 (germline): SGDLS, YYNGEE. The CDR3 runs 14 residues. Trimming stripped 3 bases from V and 5 bases from J, with 12 bases between. The CDR3 loop is CASSAEWTDQPQHF. In DNA, the CDR3 is TGTGCCAGCAGCGCTGAATGGACAGATCAGCCCCAGCATTTT.

The CDR3 loop reads CASSFPTGDTIYF. For the CDR3, the DNA is TGTGCCAGCAGCTTCCCGACCGGTGACACCATATATTTT. The gene calls are TRBV7-2 and TRBJ1-3; no definite D call. The CDR3 is made up of 13 amino acids. Germline loops: CDR1 SGHTA, CDR2 FQGNSA. V was pared by 3 bases and J by 8 bases, with 11 bases between.